Sequencing of this TCR beta chain was carried out in a study of blood T cells in healthy people across ages (dated by TCRdb to the mid-2010s). For context, the study as a whole: In model experiments, template switching captured about one uniquely barcoded TCR beta cDNA molecule for every two T cells. Donors of different ages were randomly distributed across sequencing lanes to avoid experimental bias. The donors were divided into four age groups: young (average around 16 years), middle-aged (approximately 39), aged (around 67) and long-lived (around 80). Using the same blood draw, the study looked at two additional independent replicas of 1 million unique cDNA reads for two donors, one aged 18 to 30 and the other aged 80 or older. Age-related changes in TCR beta repertoire diversity were measured in the study by deep sequencing normalized with unique cDNA molecular identifiers.

General study outcomes and caveats: Observed TCR beta diversity correlated strongly with the percentage of naive T cells measured by flow cytometry. As age increased, observed TCR beta diversity per million T cells dropped in a roughly linear way, and a significant reduction was already evident by age roughly 40. Compared with the aged group, the long-lived group had more naive CD4+ T cells, fewer expanded clones and increased TCR diversity, a pattern suggesting age selection. Estimates of total diversity based on one million sequenced T cells were regarded as lower bounds and as underestimates. Bulk unsorted PBMC profiling prevented conclusive comparison of naive and antigen-experienced compartments. Because donor CMV infection status was unknown, age-related changes in expanded clonotypes were potentially confounded.

This clonotype was observed a few times. This receptor's antigen is unknown. It has no much larger one-base neighbor in the sample; base qualities were not kept. The library was made by 5' RACE. A second roughly 6 to 12 cycle PCR used a sample-barcoded 5' primer and a J-beta primer mix. Each TCR beta cDNA molecule received a unique molecular identifier from a template-switch 5' adaptor carrying 12 random nucleotides. Each sample yielded at least 3 million CDR3-containing paired-end reads. First-strand cDNA was synthesized from all RNA with the Mint cDNA synthesis kit, primed by a TRBC-specific oligonucleotide. Following uracil-DNA glycosylase treatment, all cDNA underwent a first 18-cycle PCR with the universal primers M1SS and BC2_uni_R. The source study handled its data this way. Each sample was normalized by randomly selecting 1 million high-quality reads, each carrying a distinct molecular identifier. Reads sharing molecular identifiers were discarded rather than binned into consensus sequences. CDR3 identification, clonotype clustering and error correction used MiTCR with a Q25 quality threshold and the strictest error-elimination algorithm. A nonparametric unseen species model with Euler transformation was used to estimate lower-bound total TCR beta diversity. The public sequencing data were trimmed at Q25 with fastp and processed into clonotypes with MiXCR by TCRdb, which kept only in-frame beta chains. Rows merge per CDR3 protein into single entries with the most common DNA and genes. TCRdb assigned the V and J calls; the authors' analysis was not used. This sample is represented by around 1,900,000 distinct CDR3 sequences; approximately 40% of them were singletons. The ten largest account for approximately 22% of the sample.

V is shortened by 2 bases, J by 4 bases, and the region joining them spans 9 bases. Measured from the cysteine to the phenylalanine, the CDR3 is 12 residues long. Just CDR3 DNA is preserved here, 36 bases in frame from base 1. The germline V gene encodes CDR1 GTSNPN and CDR2 SVGIG (reference sequence). Systemically healthy Caucasian individuals from Russia, over 30 in total and aged about 6 to 95 years, were included as donors. Each donor gave about 9.8 milliliters of peripheral blood, drawn into EDTA-treated Vacutainer tubes. PBMCs were isolated by Ficoll-Paque density-gradient centrifugation, with at least 6 million obtained per sample. Trizol reagent was used to extract total RNA from the PBMCs, yielding at least 6 micrograms per sample. For every donor, flow cytometry on a PBMC aliquot measured the percentage of naive CD45RAhigh/CD27high T cells.

This clonotype originated in a human donor in good health. Sequenced sample: blood. The chain couples TRBV30 to TRBJ2-7; no D gene can be assigned with confidence. The bases are TGTGCCTGGAGTCTGGCAGTGTACGAGCAGTACTTC. Protein translation: CAWSLAVYEQYF.